The rows below give T cell receptor beta chains drawn from one sample of a study of vaccination effects on CD4 cells after COVID-19. No cognate antigen is known for these TCRs. Method: immunoSEQ multiplex PCR; TCRdb's copy keeps in-frame clones and lacks some. Here the sample spans about 73,000 clones, around 69% being singletons. Sequenced here: CD4+ T cells from PBMCs cultured without peptide, sampled after COVID-19 vaccination. These receptors were collected from a human donor who received a COVID-19 vaccine. Each CDR3 is given with its conserved first and last residue.

j_gene	len	v_gene	CDR3aa
TRBJ1-4	18	TRBV10-3	CAISSPGQGGATNEKLFF
TRBJ2-5	13	TRBV30	CAWRRGIQETQYF
TRBJ2-1	15	TRBV5-6	CASSSTGTGLSEQFF
TRBJ1-5	15	TRBV5-1	CASTDRPGSNQPQHF
TRBJ1-5	16	TRBV5-1	CASSPGTGGSNQPQHF
TRBJ2-5	16	TRBV3-1/TRBV3-2	CASSQRGTLNQETQYF
TRBJ2-5	14	TRBV3-1/TRBV3-2	CASSPSGSKETQYF
TRBJ2-5	13	TRBV2	CASSSTSAETQYF
TRBJ2-1	14	TRBV6-5	CAISRGPTANEQFF
TRBJ2-2	16	TRBV6-2/TRBV6-3	CASSPPGTGNTGELFF
TRBJ1-1	17	TRBV4-2	CASSQDRARDMNTEAFF
TRBJ2-5	17	TRBV21-1	CASSKAGWTEGQETQYF
TRBJ1-1	9	TRBV2	CALRTEAFF
TRBJ1-2	15	TRBV4-1	CASSQAGTGRYGYTF
TRBJ1-4	13	TRBV10-2	CASKGQLNEKLFF
TRBJ2-2	17	TRBV4-3	CASSQDRGTGNTGELFF